The 19 T cell receptor beta chains given below trace back to one sample, sequenced in a study of blood T cell repertoires in COVID-19. Assay: immunoSEQ multiplex PCR; the TCRdb copy retains only in-frame clones and omits some. The data contain 85,000 to 90,000 clones, around 80% of them seen just once; the ten biggest clones take up around 11%. The sequencing sample was made of peripheral blood. Receptors originate from a man aged 70 or older with acute or convalescent COVID-19.

V gene TRBV24-1 combines with J gene TRBJ1-5; 7 nucleotides agree with TRBD1. CDR3 length: 14 amino acids. V dropped 6 bases and J dropped 5; count of bases not matched to a gene: 6. Germline V gene data show CDR1 as KGHDR and CDR2 as SFDVKD. The CDR3 protein is CATSLQGTHQPQHF. CDR3 nucleotide sequence: TGTGCCACCAGTCTACAGGGGACTCATCAGCCCCAGCATTTT.

The J gene is TRBJ1-3, the V gene TRBV5-4; TRBD1 matches at 11 bases. The V gene end was trimmed by 0 bases and the J gene end by 6 bases; junction bases not matched to a gene: 5. CDR3 length: 16 residues. Germline CDR1 is SGHNT and CDR2 is YYREEE (reference sequence). The CDR3 reads CASSLGGQGAKNTIYF. The CDR3 DNA follows: TGTGCCAGCAGCTTGGGAGGACAGGGGGCCAAAAACACCATATATTTT.

This sequence joins TRBV15 and TRBJ2-7; 7 nucleotides align to TRBD2. Germline CDR1 and CDR2: LNHNV and YYDKDF (reference sequence). Unmatched junction bases numbered 9, after V lost 0 bases and J lost 7 bases. The CDR3 totals 15 residues. The CDR3 DNA reads TGTGCCACCAGCAGAGACAGCGGGACCTTTCAAGAGCAGTACTTC. It specifies CATSRDSGTFQEQYF.

This rearrangement joins TRBV28 to TRBJ1-6; no definite D call. The ends were cut back, 2 bases at V and 0 bases at J, with 5 bases in the middle. The germline V gene has CDR1 MDHEN and CDR2 SYDVKM. The CDR3 extends over 15 amino acids. This CDR3 is CASSLRSSYNSPLHF. In nucleotides, the CDR3 is TGTGCCAGCAGTTTAAGGAGCTCCTATAATTCACCCCTCCACTTT.

The chain uses TRBV2 and TRBJ1-3, with 8 nucleotides matching TRBD1. V was pared by 7 bases and J by 8 bases, with 7 bases of the junction left unmatched. Germline-derived CDR1 and CDR2 are SNHLY and FYNNEI. CDR3 length: 13 amino acids. The CDR3 here is CASTLTGEDTIYF. As DNA, the CDR3 is TGTGCCAGCACCTTGACAGGGGAAGACACCATATATTTT.

The chain couples TRBV19 to TRBJ2-1; 7 bases are shared with TRBD2. The length of the CDR3 is 16 residues. Germline values: CDR1 LNHDA, CDR2 SQIVND (reference sequence). Germline trimming cut 5 bases from V and 10 bases from J; bases unmatched to any gene: 17. The CDR3 loop reads CASSLSPPFGGGEQFF. The CDR3 DNA follows: TGTGCCAGTAGTCTTTCTCCACCATTTGGGGGGGGAGAGCAGTTCTTC.

The chain employs TRBV7-2 and TRBJ2-3, with D possibly matching TRBD1 (7 bases). V dropped 1 base and J dropped 5 bases, with 10 bases sitting between them. This CDR3 is 14 amino acids long. The germline CDR1 and CDR2 sequences are SGHTA and FQGNSA. The CDR3, as DNA: TGTGCCAGCAGCTTAGGCCAGGGGGGAGATACGCAGTATTTT. Protein sequence: CASSLGQGGDTQYF.

The chain links TRBV5-5 to TRBJ2-3; maybe TRBD1 (7 bases). The CDR3 totals 15 residues. Germline CDR1 SGHKS, CDR2 YYEKEE (reference sequence). V lost 4 bases and J 4 bases, leaving 16 bases between the germline ends. The CDR3 loop is CASSARGGGADTQYF. In nucleotides, the CDR3 is TGTGCCAGCAGCGCCCGAGGGGGCGGGGCAGATACGCAGTATTTT.

The V and J genes are TRBV6-5 and TRBJ2-5; 8 positions agree with TRBD1. V was clipped by 7 bases and J by 2 bases; unmatched bases: 9. The CDR3 has 15 residues. Germline V lookup: CDR1 MNHEY, CDR2 SVGAGI. This CDR3 is CASTPGQGPQETQYF. CDR3 nucleotide sequence: TGTGCCAGCACCCCAGGACAGGGACCACAAGAGACCCAGTACTTC.

The gene calls are TRBV7-2 and TRBJ2-3, with TRBD2 as a possible D gene (6 bases). V lost 1 base, J lost 5 bases, and 10 bases lay in between. The germline V gene encodes CDR1 SGHTA and CDR2 FQGNSA. The CDR3 loop spans 14 amino acids. DNA of the CDR3: TGTGCCAGCAGCTTAGTAGAGGGAGGAGATACGCAGTATTTT. Translation gives CASSLVEGGDTQYF.

V usage is TRBV5-8 and J usage is TRBJ2-1, with 11 positions matching TRBD1. CDR3 length equals 15 residues. The V segment lost 4 bases and the J segment 8 bases; nucleotides outside the gene matches: 8. The germline V gene has CDR1 SGHTS and CDR2 YDEGEE. The CDR3: CASSAVGTGGDEQFF. The CDR3 coding sequence is TGTGCCAGCAGCGCGGTGGGGACAGGGGGGGATGAGCAGTTCTTC. The full variable domain, with the rest looked up from reference TRBV5-8 and TRBJ2-1, is EAGVTQSPTHLIKTRGQQATLRCSPISGHTSVYWYQQALGLGLQFLLWYDEGEERNRGNFPPRFSGRQFPNYSSELNVNALELEDSALYLCASSAVGTGGDEQFFGPGTRLTVL.

This clone was counted between two and nine times. The rearrangement links TRBV19 to TRBJ2-1; D not certain. Trimming took off 0 bases at V and 7 bases at J, with 13 bases between the two ends. Germline lookup yields CDR1 LNHDA and CDR2 SQIVND (reference sequence). The CDR3 sequence is 15 residues long. Here the CDR3 DNA reads TGTGCCAGTAGTATAGATGGATCCGGGTATAATGAGCAGTTCTTC. It translates to CASSIDGSGYNEQFF.

This clone came up a few times. The chain uses TRBV3-1 (or the pseudogene TRBV3-2) and TRBJ1-2; perhaps TRBD1 as D (6 bases). The CDR3 loop spans 14 amino acids. The V gene lost 4 bases and the J gene lost 8 bases, with 17 bases spanning the gap. Germline V CDR1 and CDR2: LGHDT, YNNKEL (reference sequence). The CDR3 bases are TGTGCCAGCAGCCCACAGGGAGGGACCTGGGGCTACACCTTC. Amino acids: CASSPQGGTWGYTF.

This chain links TRBV7-9 with TRBJ1-5; a weak D match, TRBD1 (6 bases). This CDR3 has 14 residues. Germline V gives CDR1 SEHNR, CDR2 FQNEAQ (reference sequence). V was shortened by 8 bases and J by 5 bases, with 16 bases between the two germline ends. DNA for the CDR3: TGTGCCAGCTGCTGGGGGGGGGCGGATCAGCCCCAGCATTTT. Translated, it gives CASCWGGADQPQHF.

The chain employs TRBV6-1 and TRBJ2-7; no definite D call. In germline, CDR1 is MNHNS, CDR2 SASEGT. The CDR3 is 13 amino acids. V was pared by 3 bases and J by 3 bases, with 9 bases between. This CDR3 reads CASSDRRIYEQYV. As DNA, the CDR3 is TGTGCCAGCAGTGATAGGCGGATCTACGAGCAGTACGTC.

The gene calls are TRBV2 and TRBJ1-5; 10 bases are shared with TRBD1. Trimming cost V 3 bases and J 5 bases; bases outside gene matches: 1. This CDR3 region has 14 residues. Germline CDR1 is SNHLY and CDR2 is FYNNEI. CDR3 residues: CASSETGGYQPQHF. CDR3 bases: TGTGCCAGCAGTGAGACAGGGGGCTATCAGCCCCAGCATTTT.

In its sample, this clone is medium-sized (0.01 to 0.1%). This rearrangement joins TRBV4-1 to TRBJ1-5, with unresolved D. This CDR3 is 15 amino acids long. Per the germline V gene, CDR1 is MGHRA and CDR2 is YSYEKL. The ends were cut back, 4 bases at V and 4 bases at J, with 14 bases in the middle. CDR3 bases: TGCGCCAGCAGCCCCCGGAGAGTTTCAAATCAGCCCCAGCATTTT. Translated: CASSPRRVSNQPQHF.

The V and J genes are TRBV5-1 and TRBJ1-5, with D possibly matching TRBD1 (5 bases). From germline, CDR1 is SGHRS and CDR2 YFSETQ. V lost 4 bases and J 6 bases, leaving 20 bases between the germline ends. The CDR3 covers 16 residues. The CDR3 reads CASSPDTISPGQPQHF. The CDR3 nucleotides are TGCGCCAGCAGCCCGGACACGATCTCCCCCGGTCAGCCCCAGCATTTT. Full variable domain (rest looked up from reference TRBV5-1 and TRBJ1-5): KAGVTQTPRYLIKTRGQQVTLSCSPISGHRSVSWYQQTPGQGLQFLFEYFSETQRNKGNFPGRFSGRQFSNSRSEMNVSTLELGDSALYLCASSPDTISPGQPQHFGDGTRLSIL.

The DNA of the CDR3 is TGTGCCAGCAGCAACAGGGATGGCTACACCTTC. This codes for CASSNRDGYTF. The gene calls are TRBV7-9 and TRBJ1-2, with D possibly matching TRBD1 (6 bases). The CDR3 runs 11 residues. Germline V gives CDR1 SEHNR, CDR2 FQNEAQ (reference sequence). V was shortened by 5 bases and J by 6 bases, with 7 bases between the two germline ends.